A selection of T cell receptor beta chains follows, all from one sample in a study of Ad26.COV2.S vaccination and SARS-CoV-2 variants. The method was immunoSEQ multiplex PCR; TCRdb's version includes in-frame clones alone and lacks a portion of them. The sample yields 400,000 to 500,000 clones, over 75% seen once. The sample in question was peripheral blood, obtained in a trial of Ad26.COV2.S vaccine versus placebo. The receptors were gathered from a person between 18 and 65 years old who received the Ad26.COV2.S COVID-19 vaccine or a placebo. Both conserved end residues are part of each CDR3. The order of the fields is V gene, J gene, D gene, clone size, CDR3 protein, CDR3 DNA. A D gene is named only where the DNA matches it firmly. The size of a clone is reported for some rows only, either as once, few or many, or as a class for expanded clones.

TRBV18	TRBJ2-5	TRBD1	NA	CASSPPGQVLGWETQYF	TGTGCCAGCTCACCACCGGGACAGGTACTAGGGTGGGAGACCCAGTACTTC
TRBV30	TRBJ2-5	NA	NA	CAWVDYLGGTQYF	TGTGCCTGGGTGGACTACCTCGGCGGGACCCAGTACTTC
TRBV28	TRBJ2-3	TRBD1	NA	CASRQSGGSDTQYF	TGTGCCAGCAGACAATCAGGGGGCTCAGATACGCAGTATTTT
TRBV25-1	TRBJ2-2	TRBD2	NA	CASLSGVNTGELFF	TGTGCCAGCTTGAGCGGGGTTAACACCGGGGAGCTGTTTTTT
TRBV5-4	TRBJ1-2	NA	few	CASSFGEGYGYTF	TGTGCCAGCAGCTTTGGGGAAGGCTATGGCTACACCTTC
TRBV5-1	TRBJ2-7	NA	once	CASSLGDRGFDEQYF	TGCGCCAGCAGCTTGGGTGACCGGGGATTCGACGAGCAGTACTTC
TRBV9	TRBJ1-1	NA	NA	CASSEGGRNTEAFF	TGTGCCAGCAGCGAAGGGGGACGGAACACTGAAGCTTTCTTT
TRBV6-2/TRBV6-3	TRBJ2-5	NA	NA	CASSHGSRETQYF	TGTGCCAGCAGTCATGGGAGTCGCGAGACCCAGTACTTC
TRBV7-9	TRBJ2-7	TRBD1	many	CASSPRTGPYEQYF	TGTGCCAGCAGCCCACGGACAGGACCCTACGAGCAGTACTTC
TRBV7-9	TRBJ2-3	TRBD2	NA	CASSHPKGLAGGADTQYF	TGTGCCAGCAGCCACCCTAAGGGGCTAGCGGGGGGTGCGGATACGCAGTATTTT